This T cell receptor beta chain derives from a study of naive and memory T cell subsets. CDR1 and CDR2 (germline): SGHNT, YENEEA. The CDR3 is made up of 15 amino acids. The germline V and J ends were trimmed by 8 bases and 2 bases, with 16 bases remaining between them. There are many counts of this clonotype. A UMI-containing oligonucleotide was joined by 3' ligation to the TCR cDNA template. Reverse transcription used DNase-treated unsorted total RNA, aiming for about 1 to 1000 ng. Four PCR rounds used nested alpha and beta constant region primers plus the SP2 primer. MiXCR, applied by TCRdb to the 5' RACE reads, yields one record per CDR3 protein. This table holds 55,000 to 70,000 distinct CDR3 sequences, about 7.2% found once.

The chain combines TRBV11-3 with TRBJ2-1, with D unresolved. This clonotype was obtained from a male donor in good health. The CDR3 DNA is TGTGCCAGCTCTCAAACCGGACGGACCTACAATGAGCAGTTCTTC. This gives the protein CASSQTGRTYNEQFF.